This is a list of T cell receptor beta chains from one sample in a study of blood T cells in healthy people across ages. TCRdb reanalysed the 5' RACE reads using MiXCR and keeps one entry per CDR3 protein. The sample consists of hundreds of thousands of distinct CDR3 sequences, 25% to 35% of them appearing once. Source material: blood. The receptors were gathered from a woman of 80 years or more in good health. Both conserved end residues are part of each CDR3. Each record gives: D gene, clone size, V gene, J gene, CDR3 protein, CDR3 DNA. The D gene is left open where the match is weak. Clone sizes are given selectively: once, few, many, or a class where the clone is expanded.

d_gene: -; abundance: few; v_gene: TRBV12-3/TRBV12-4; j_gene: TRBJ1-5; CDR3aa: CASRKAVPISPQHF; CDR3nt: TGTGCCAGCAGGAAGGCCGTCCCAATCTCGCCCCAGCATTTT
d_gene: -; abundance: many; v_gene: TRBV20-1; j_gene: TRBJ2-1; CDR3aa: CSARSRTPNSGEQFF; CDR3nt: TGCAGTGCTAGGAGCCGGACTCCGAATTCCGGTGAGCAGTTCTTC
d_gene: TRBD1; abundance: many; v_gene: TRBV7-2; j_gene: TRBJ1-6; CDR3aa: CASSGTGEVFSPLHF; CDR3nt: TGTGCCAGCAGCGGGACAGGGGAGGTTTTTTCACCCCTCCACTTT
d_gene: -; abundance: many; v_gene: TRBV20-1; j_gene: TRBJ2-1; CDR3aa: CSARGVVSSYNEQFF; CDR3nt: TGCAGTGCTAGGGGCGTAGTCAGCTCCTACAATGAGCAGTTCTTC
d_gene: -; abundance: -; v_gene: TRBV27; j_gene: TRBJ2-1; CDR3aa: CASSPRWLVSYNEQFF; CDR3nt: TGTGCCAGCAGTCCTCGATGGCTAGTTTCCTACAATGAGCAGTTCTTC
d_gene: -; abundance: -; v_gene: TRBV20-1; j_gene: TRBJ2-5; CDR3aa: CSADELGTTWETQYF; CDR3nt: TGCAGTGCCGATGAACTAGGGACGACGTGGGAGACCCAGTACTTC
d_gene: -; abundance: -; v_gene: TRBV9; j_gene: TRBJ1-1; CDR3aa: CASSVGGGWGTEAFF; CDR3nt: TGTGCCAGCAGCGTAGGGGGGGGCTGGGGCACTGAAGCTTTCTTT
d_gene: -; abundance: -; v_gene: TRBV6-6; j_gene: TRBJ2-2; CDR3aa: CASTTHRAGPNTGELFF; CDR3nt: TGTGCCAGCACTACACACCGGGCGGGGCCGAACACCGGGGAGCTGTTTTTT
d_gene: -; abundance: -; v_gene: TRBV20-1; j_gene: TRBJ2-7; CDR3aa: CGASGYEQYF; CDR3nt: TGCGGTGCTAGTGGTTACGAGCAGTACTTC
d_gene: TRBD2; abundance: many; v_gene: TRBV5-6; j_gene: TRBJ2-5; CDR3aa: CASSSGTTQETQYF; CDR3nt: TGTGCCAGCAGCTCCGGGACTACCCAAGAGACCCAGTACTTC
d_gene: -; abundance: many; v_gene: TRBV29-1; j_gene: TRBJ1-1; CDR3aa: CSVVKNTEAFF; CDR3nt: TGCAGCGTTGTGAAGAACACTGAAGCTTTCTTT
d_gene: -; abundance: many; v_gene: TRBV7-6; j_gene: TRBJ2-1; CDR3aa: CASSLTGGYEQFF; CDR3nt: TGTGCCAGCAGCTTGACAGGAGGATATGAGCAGTTCTTC
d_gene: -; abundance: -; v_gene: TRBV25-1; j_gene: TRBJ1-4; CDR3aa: CASSEFGAGAEKLFF; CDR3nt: TGTGCCAGCAGTGAATTTGGGGCAGGGGCCGAAAAACTGTTTTTT
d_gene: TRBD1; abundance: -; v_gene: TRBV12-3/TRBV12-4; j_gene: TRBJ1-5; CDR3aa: CASSQKGAGNQPQHF; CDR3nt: TGTGCCAGCAGTCAGAAGGGGGCGGGCAATCAGCCCCAGCATTTT